Shown below are 15 T cell receptor beta chains from a single sample sequenced in a study of blood T cell repertoires in COVID-19. Libraries were prepared by immunoSEQ multiplex PCR; TCRdb keeps only in-frame clonotypes and omits some of them. This sample carries approximately 85,000 clones, about 92% of them seen once, and the ten largest clones take nearly 6.5%. Source material: peripheral blood. The receptors shown here come from a woman aged 55-69 years with active COVID-19.

This rearrangement joins TRBV6-5 to TRBJ1-2; D is unresolved. Germline V gene data show CDR1 as MNHEY and CDR2 as SVGAGI. V was shortened by 10 bases and J by 3 bases, with 6 bases between the two germline ends. CDR3 length: 10 residues. This CDR3 reads CATGDYGYTF. Written as DNA, the CDR3 is TGTGCCACCGGGGACTATGGCTACACCTTC.

The chain couples TRBV3-1 (or the pseudogene TRBV3-2) to TRBJ1-2; TRBD1 matches 7 bases. Per the germline V gene, CDR1 is LGHDT and CDR2 is YNNKEL (reference sequence). V shed 1 base, J shed 8 bases, and the junction held 10 bases outside the gene matches. The CDR3 length is 15 residues. CDR3 nucleotide sequence: TGTGCCAGCAGCCAAGGGTCCGACAGGGTTGCAGGCTACACCTTC. This translates into CASSQGSDRVAGYTF.

The chain links TRBV4-3 to TRBJ1-2; 7 positions match TRBD1. Germline lookup yields CDR1 LGHNA and CDR2 YSLEER. CDR3 length: 14 residues. The trim removed 3 bases at V and 6 bases at J, leaving 7 bases unmatched. CDR3 residues: CASSQAETGHGYTF. For the CDR3, the DNA is TGCGCCAGCAGCCAGGCTGAGACAGGGCATGGCTACACCTTC.

The chain uses TRBV29-1 and TRBJ2-7, with a possible D match to TRBD1 (6 bases). This CDR3 region has 14 residues. Germline CDR1 reads SQVTM; CDR2 reads ANQGSEA. Trimming shortened V by 1 base and J by 2 bases, and 12 bases separated the two germline ends. The CDR3 sequence: CSVEAADSPYEQYF. In nucleotides, the CDR3 is TGCAGCGTTGAAGCCGCGGACAGCCCCTACGAGCAGTACTTC.

The V and J genes are TRBV27 and TRBJ2-3, with 9 bases that match TRBD2. V lost 3 bases and J lost 1; bases outside the gene matches: 5. Germline CDR1 MNHEY, CDR2 SMNVEV (reference sequence). The CDR3 covers 16 residues. CDR3 protein: CASSFISGSGTDTQYF. CDR3 in DNA: TGTGCCAGCAGTTTCATTAGCGGGAGTGGCACAGATACGCAGTATTTT.

This clone was seen a single time. The gene calls are TRBV7-4 and TRBJ2-3; TRBD2 aligns across 9 bases. With 1 base clipped from V and 6 bases from J, the junction kept 17 bases outside the gene matches. Germline loops: CDR1 SGHVT, CDR2 SQSDAQ. The length of the CDR3 is 19 residues. The CDR3 protein is CASSLEGGLATHGGDTQYF. CDR3 bases: TGTGCCAGCAGCTTAGAGGGAGGACTAGCGACGCACGGGGGGGATACGCAGTATTTT.

This chain joins TRBV3-1 (or the pseudogene TRBV3-2) and TRBJ1-2; D unclear. This CDR3 has 15 residues. Germline CDR1 reads LGHDT; CDR2 reads YNNKEL (reference sequence). Trimming took off 5 bases at V and 2 bases at J, with 15 bases between the two ends. The CDR3 DNA sequence: TGTGCCAGCAGCGCGAGGGAACAGAACAACTATGGCTACACCTTC. Its protein product is CASSAREQNNYGYTF.

The chain couples TRBV28 to TRBJ2-1, with TRBD2 matching 7 bases. The CDR3 consists of 14 residues. Germline-derived CDR1 and CDR2 are MDHEN and SYDVKM. V shed 7 bases, J shed 6 bases, and the junction held 9 bases outside the gene matches. In nucleotides, the CDR3 is TGTGCCAGCAAAGTCGGGCGGGAGTCCAATGAGCAGTTCTTC. This gives the protein CASKVGRESNEQFF.

The CDR3 DNA is TGTGCCAGCAGCTTGACCCGACAGGGTTGGGATGGCTACACCTTC. As protein: CASSLTRQGWDGYTF. The chain employs TRBV5-5 and TRBJ1-2; 7 bases match TRBD1. The CDR3 is made up of 15 amino acids. Trimming cost V 1 base and J 6 bases; bases outside gene matches: 9. CDR1 is SGHKS, CDR2 YYEKEE, per germline (reference sequence).

The chain employs TRBV21-1 and TRBJ2-7; no DNA check was done on the table's D call, TRBD2. TRBV21-1 is a documented pseudogene. This CDR3 spans 14 amino acids. The DNA of the CDR3 is TGTGCCAGCAGATCGGTCATTTTTGACTGCGAGCAGTACTTC. This encodes CASRSVIFDCEQYF.

This clone has just one count. This chain connects TRBV30 to TRBJ2-5; weak D call: TRBD2 (6 bases). CDR3 length: 15 amino acids. V was pared by 2 bases and J by 1 base, with 14 bases between. Per germline, CDR1 GTSNPN and CDR2 SVGIG (reference sequence). The CDR3 sequence is CAWSPGASAQETQYF. CDR3 DNA sequence: TGTGCCTGGAGTCCCGGGGCTAGCGCCCAAGAGACCCAGTACTTC.

The V and J genes are TRBV28 and TRBJ1-5; TRBD1 matches 7 bases. The CDR3 has 15 residues. The V gene end was trimmed by 6 bases and the J gene end by 5 bases; junction bases not matched to a gene: 10. CDR1 and CDR2 (germline): MDHEN, SYDVKM. Here the CDR3 DNA reads TGTGCCAGCAGAGCCCCCAGGGGGGAGCATCAGCCCCAGCATTTT. Translated: CASRAPRGEHQPQHF.

The chain employs TRBV7-9 and TRBJ2-2; 7 bases map to TRBD1. CDR3 length equals 12 residues. The junction had 2 bases not matched to a gene; V was cut back by 6 bases and J by 7 bases. Germline V gives CDR1 SEHNR, CDR2 FQNEAQ (reference sequence). Here the CDR3 reads CASRTGSGELFF. The CDR3 DNA reads as TGTGCCAGCAGGACAGGGAGCGGGGAGCTGTTTTTT.

The rearrangement joins TRBV10-3 to TRBJ2-1; 12 nucleotides match TRBD1. CDR1 and CDR2 (germline): ENHRY, SYGVKD. The trim removed 3 bases at V and 4 bases at J, leaving 4 bases unmatched. The CDR3 is 16 residues long. The CDR3 reads CAISDRDRGQYNEQFF. The CDR3 DNA follows: TGTGCCATCAGTGACCGGGACAGGGGGCAATACAATGAGCAGTTCTTC.

V gene TRBV7-3 combines with J gene TRBJ2-1; 7 bases align to TRBD1. CDR3 length: 14 amino acids. Germline V CDR1 and CDR2: SGHTA, FQGTGA. Unmatched junction bases numbered 8, after V lost 5 bases and J lost 7 bases. CDR3 sequence reads: CASSPGQVKNEQFF. The CDR3 DNA sequence: TGTGCCAGCAGCCCCGGACAGGTGAAAAATGAGCAGTTCTTC.